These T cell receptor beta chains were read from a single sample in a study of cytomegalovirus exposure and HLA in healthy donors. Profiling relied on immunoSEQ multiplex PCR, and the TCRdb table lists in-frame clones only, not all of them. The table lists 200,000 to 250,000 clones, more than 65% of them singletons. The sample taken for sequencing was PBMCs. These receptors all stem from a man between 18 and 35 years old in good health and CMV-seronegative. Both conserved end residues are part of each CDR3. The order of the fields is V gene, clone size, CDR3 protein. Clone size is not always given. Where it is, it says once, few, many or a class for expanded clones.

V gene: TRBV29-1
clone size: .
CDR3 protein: CTARDSGEAFF

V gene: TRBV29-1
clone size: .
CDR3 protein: CSVLFLRLAGEGIEQYF

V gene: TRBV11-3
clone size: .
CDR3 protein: CASSSGGAGNTEAFF

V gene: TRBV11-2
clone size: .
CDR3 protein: CASKPWGYTEAFF

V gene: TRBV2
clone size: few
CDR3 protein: CASTGLAGVGEQFF

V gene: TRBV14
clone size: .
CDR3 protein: CASSQRGQGAYEQYF

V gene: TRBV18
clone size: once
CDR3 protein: CASAGTEHSPLHF

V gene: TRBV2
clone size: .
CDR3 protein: CASTRDGGNYGYTF

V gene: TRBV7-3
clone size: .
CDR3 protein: CASSTSGWETQYF

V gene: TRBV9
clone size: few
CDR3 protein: CASSVRGESYNEQFF

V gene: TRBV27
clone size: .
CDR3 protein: CASSFAEGNQPQHF

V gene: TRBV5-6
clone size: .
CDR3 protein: CASSNRVHQYNEQFF

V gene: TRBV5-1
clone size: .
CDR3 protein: CASSQDRVCYTF

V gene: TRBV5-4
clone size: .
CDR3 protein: CASSLPWGEGDEAFF

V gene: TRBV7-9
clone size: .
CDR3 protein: CSSSPSRGATNYGYTF

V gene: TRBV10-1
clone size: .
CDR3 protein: CASSQGMGTEAFF

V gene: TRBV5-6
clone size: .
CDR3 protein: CASSLATGTGSDEQYF

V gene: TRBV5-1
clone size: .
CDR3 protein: CASSLPTESTDTQYF

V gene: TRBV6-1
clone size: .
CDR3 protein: CASSGSGGVNYGYTF

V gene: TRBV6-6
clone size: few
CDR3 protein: CASTAPADYGYTF

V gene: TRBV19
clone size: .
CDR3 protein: CASSIGGGYNSPLHF

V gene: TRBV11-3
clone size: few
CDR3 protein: CASSSSPTQGVPYEQYF

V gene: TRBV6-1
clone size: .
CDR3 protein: CASRDPSSYEQYF

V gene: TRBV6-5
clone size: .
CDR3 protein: CASSYSSAQYF

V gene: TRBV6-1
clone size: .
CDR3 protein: CASSEGTGGPYKNIQYF

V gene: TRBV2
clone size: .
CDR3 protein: CASGGRGRLETQYF

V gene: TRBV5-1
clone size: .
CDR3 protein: CASSSKGGAGNEQYF

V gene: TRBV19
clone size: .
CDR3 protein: CASSMLGASNYGYTF

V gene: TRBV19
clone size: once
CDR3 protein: CASRTGQGTSEQYF

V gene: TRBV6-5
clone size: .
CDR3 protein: CASSYSITGTNYGYTF